These 18 T cell receptor beta chains came from one sample sequenced in a study of cytomegalovirus exposure and HLA in healthy donors. The study ran its PCR with 60 Vbeta and 13 Jbeta primers. Sequencing used immunoSEQ multiplex PCR; TCRdb keeps in-frame clones, though not all of them. The sample yields fewer than 95,000 clones, 60% to 70% seen once. The sequenced sample was PBMCs. The receptor source for this set is a woman in her 30s in good health and CMV-seronegative.

V usage is TRBV2 and J usage is TRBJ2-7, with 7 bases fitting TRBD1. V dropped 7 bases and J dropped 4; count of bases not matched to a gene: 4. Germline V CDR1 and CDR2: SNHLY, FYNNEI. This CDR3 comprises 12 residues. CDR3 loop: CASKGRGYEQYF. In nucleotides, the CDR3 is TGTGCCAGCAAAGGCAGGGGGTACGAGCAGTACTTC.

The chain couples TRBV7-9 to TRBJ2-5, with a weak D call TRBD1 (7 bases). The germline V gene encodes CDR1 SEHNR and CDR2 FQNEAQ (reference sequence). CDR3 length equals 13 residues. V gave up 5 bases and J gave up 5 bases, with 12 bases separating them. The CDR3 region has the DNA TGTGCCAGCAGCCCGACAGGGAGGGAGACCCAGTACTTC. This sequence encodes CASSPTGRETQYF. Complete variable domain (other parts from reference TRBV7-9 and TRBJ2-5): DTGVSQNPRHKITKRGQNVTFRCDPISEHNRLYWYRQTLGQGPEFLTYFQNEAQLEKSRLLSDRFSAERPKGSFSTLEIQRTEQGDSAMYLCASSPTGRETQYFGPGTRLLVL.

This clone was recorded once. J is TRBJ2-3 and V is TRBV29-1, with 8 nucleotides matching TRBD2. Germline V gene data show CDR1 as SQVTM and CDR2 as ANQGSEA. This CDR3 has 13 residues. With V trimmed by 8 bases and J by 4 bases, 8 bases remained unmatched. The CDR3 DNA is TGCAGCTTTCCGTGGACTAGCCCAGATACGCAGTATTTT. Protein product: CSFPWTSPDTQYF.

This clone was counted only a few times. The genes are TRBV5-8 and TRBJ1-1; unclear D gene. Trimming pared 2 bases from V and 4 bases from J, leaving 9 bases between. This CDR3 is 13 amino acids long. Germline values: CDR1 SGHTS, CDR2 YDEGEE. In DNA, the CDR3 is TGTGCCAGCAGCTTTAACAGAGTCACTGAAGCTTTCTTT. Encoded protein: CASSFNRVTEAFF.

This sequence joins TRBV5-1 and TRBJ1-1; 8 bases fit TRBD1. Germline V CDR1 and CDR2: SGHRS, YFSETQ. Trimming cost V 5 bases and J 5 bases; bases outside gene matches: 2. The CDR3 is 12 residues long. The chain's CDR3 is CASSQGATEAFF. The DNA for the CDR3 is TGCGCCAGCAGTCAGGGGGCTACTGAAGCTTTCTTT.

The CDR3 nucleotides are TGTGCCAGCAGTTACATGGCAGGATCCTATGGCTACACCTTC. This translates into CASSYMAGSYGYTF. The chain is built from TRBV6-5 and TRBJ1-2; D ambiguous. V lost 2 bases to trimming and J lost 4 bases, with 11 bases between them. The CDR3 is 14 residues long. From germline, CDR1 is MNHEY and CDR2 SVGAGI.

The rearrangement uses TRBV6-1 and TRBJ2-5, with TRBD2 identical over 11 bases. The V gene's germline CDR1 is MNHNS and CDR2 SASEGT. The CDR3 length is 17 residues. V was pared by 3 bases and J by 5 bases, with 11 bases of the junction left unmatched. The CDR3 loop reads CASSEVLAGGPGETQYF. The CDR3 nucleotides read TGTGCCAGCAGTGAGGTATTAGCGGGAGGGCCTGGTGAGACCCAGTACTTC.

This clone was seen only a few times. The rearrangement uses TRBV7-9 and TRBJ1-1; 8 positions agree with TRBD1. V lost 5 bases to trimming and J lost 8 bases; unmatched junction nucleotides: 10. Germline V gives CDR1 SEHNR, CDR2 FQNEAQ (reference sequence). CDR3 length: 14 residues. Here the CDR3 reads CASSPTGVIGEAFF. The CDR3 DNA sequence: TGTGCCAGCAGCCCGACAGGGGTGATAGGCGAAGCTTTCTTT.

The rearrangement links TRBV13 to TRBJ2-3, with TRBD2 matching over 8 bases. The CDR3 extends over 20 amino acids. V lost 2 bases, J lost 2 bases, and 18 bases stayed unmatched. Germline V gene sequence: CDR1 PRHDT, CDR2 FYEKMQ (reference sequence). As DNA, the CDR3 is TGTGCCAGCAGCTTATATCGTCGGGGTAGCGGGGCCACTTTCACAGATACGCAGTATTTT. Translated: CASSLYRRGSGATFTDTQYF.

V is TRBV23-1 and J is TRBJ1-3; unclear D gene. TRBV23-1 is identified as an open reading frame with a role that is uncertain. V dropped 4 bases and J dropped 0 bases, with 13 bases sitting between them. CDR3 length: 16 residues. The CDR3 region has the DNA TGCGCCAGCAGTCCCCCGAGTCGGGGCTCTGGAAACACCATATATTTT. Encoded protein: CASSPPSRGSGNTIYF.

This clone was seen a handful of times. CDR3 coding DNA: TGTGCCATCATGCGGGGGGCCGCTGAAGCTTTCTTT. It is translated as CAIMRGAAEAFF. This chain links TRBV10-3 with TRBJ1-1; possibly TRBD1 for D (6 bases). This CDR3 is 12 amino acids long. V lost 7 bases and J lost 6, with 12 bases in between. Germline lookup yields CDR1 ENHRY and CDR2 SYGVKD.

V and J are TRBV6-5 and TRBJ2-7; tentatively, D is TRBD2 (6 bases). The CDR3 extends over 12 amino acids. Trimming left V 9 bases short and J 7 bases short, with 16 bases between. The germline CDR1 and CDR2 sequences are MNHEY and SVGAGI. The CDR3 DNA sequence: TGTGCCAGTAGCTTCGGGACTTATGAGCAGTACTTC. Amino acid sequence: CASSFGTYEQYF.

The chain couples TRBV30 to TRBJ2-7; TRBD1 aligns across 12 bases. CDR3 size: 14 residues. The germline CDR1 and CDR2 sequences are GTSNPN and SVGIG (reference sequence). The V gene end was trimmed by 7 bases and the J gene end by 2 bases; junction bases not matched to a gene: 6. The CDR3 spells CAYQWDRGPYEQYF. As DNA, the CDR3 is TGTGCCTATCAATGGGACAGGGGGCCCTACGAGCAGTACTTC. The full variable domain, completed using reference TRBV30 and TRBJ2-7, is SQTIHQWPATLVQPVGSPLSLECTVEGTSNPNLYWYRQAAGRGLQLLFYSVGIGQISSEVPQNLSASRPQDRQFILSSKKLLLSDSGFYLCAYQWDRGPYEQYFGPGTRLTVT.

The chain uses TRBV28 and TRBJ2-1, with TRBD2 matching 11 bases. The CDR3 spans 19 residues. J lost 6 bases, V lost 5 bases, and 18 bases had no gene match. In germline, CDR1 is MDHEN, CDR2 SYDVKM. The CDR3 bases are TGTGCCAGCAGTCCGGGGTTGATAGCGGGAGGGCGGACCGCCAATGAGCAGTTCTTC. The encoded protein is CASSPGLIAGGRTANEQFF.

A few counts support this clone. The V gene is TRBV30, the J gene TRBJ2-1, with 10 bases aligning to TRBD2. CDR1 GTSNPN and CDR2 SVGIG come from the germline V gene (reference sequence). This CDR3 spans 15 amino acids. The ends lost 5 bases at V and 4 bases at J; junction bases unmatched: 8. CDR3 loop: CAWVKLAGVYNEQFF. The CDR3 bases are TGTGCCTGGGTCAAGCTAGCGGGGGTATACAATGAGCAGTTCTTC.

This clone showed up just a few times. The chain links TRBV6-5 to TRBJ1-3, with 10 bases aligning to TRBD1. The CDR3 contains 15 residues. The V gene's germline CDR1 is MNHEY and CDR2 SVGAGI. J was trimmed by 4 bases and V by 0 bases; bases with no gene match: 0. CDR3 sequence reads: CASSYSGQGGNTIYF. In nucleotides, the CDR3 is TGTGCCAGCAGTTACTCGGGACAGGGGGGAAACACCATATATTTT.

The chain employs TRBV9 and TRBJ1-3, with D tentatively TRBD1 (6 bases). From germline, CDR1 is SGDLS and CDR2 YYNGEE. V lost 7 bases and J lost 1, with 9 bases in between. This CDR3 comprises 13 residues. The CDR3 sequence is CASGGASGNTIYF. CDR3 bases: TGTGCCAGCGGGGGCGCGTCTGGAAACACCATATATTTT.

The V call is TRBV5-1, the J call TRBJ2-5, with unresolved D. Germline V gene data show CDR1 as SGHRS and CDR2 as YFSETQ. Deletions cut 1 base from V and 5 bases from J, with 9 bases between. This CDR3 has 13 amino acids. CDR3 amino acids: CASSLTPGETQYF. In DNA form, the CDR3 reads TGCGCCAGCAGCTTGACTCCCGGGGAGACCCAGTACTTC.